The T cell receptor beta chain under discussion was sequenced for a study of T cell responses to AZD1222 COVID-19 vaccine. Whole-study findings and limits: Variant regions that are unmutated are reportedly the target of nearly half of spike-specific TCRs. Clonal diversity was possibly underestimated; the donors were predominantly white British and more often female. Once two AZD1222 doses were given, Spike-specific TCR breadth and depth went up.

On this clone: Its target is unknown.

Clones were read by immunoSEQ multiplex PCR, and TCRdb kept only the in-frame ones, dropping some. The sample lists 150,000 or so clones; 89% were seen once. Trimming removed 6 bases at V and 2 bases at J, with 11 bases between. The CDR3 covers 14 residues. The V gene's germline CDR1 is SGHVS and CDR2 FNYEAQ. The chain links TRBV7-6 to TRBJ1-5; D might be TRBD1 (5 bases). The clonotype originates from an adult in good health. Here the sequenced sample was peripheral blood, taken on day 0 of AZD1222 vaccination. The CDR3 loop is CASSGTLGNQPQHF. The CDR3 bases are TGTGCCAGCAGTGGGACTCTGGGCAATCAGCCCCAGCATTTT. Looking up the rest from reference TRBV7-6 and TRBJ1-5 gives the full variable domain: GAGVSQSPRYKVTKRGQDVALRCDPISGHVSLYWYRQALGQGPEFLTYFNYEAQQDKSGLPNDRFSAERPEGSISTLTIQRTEQRDSAMYRCASSGTLGNQPQHFGDGTRLSIL.